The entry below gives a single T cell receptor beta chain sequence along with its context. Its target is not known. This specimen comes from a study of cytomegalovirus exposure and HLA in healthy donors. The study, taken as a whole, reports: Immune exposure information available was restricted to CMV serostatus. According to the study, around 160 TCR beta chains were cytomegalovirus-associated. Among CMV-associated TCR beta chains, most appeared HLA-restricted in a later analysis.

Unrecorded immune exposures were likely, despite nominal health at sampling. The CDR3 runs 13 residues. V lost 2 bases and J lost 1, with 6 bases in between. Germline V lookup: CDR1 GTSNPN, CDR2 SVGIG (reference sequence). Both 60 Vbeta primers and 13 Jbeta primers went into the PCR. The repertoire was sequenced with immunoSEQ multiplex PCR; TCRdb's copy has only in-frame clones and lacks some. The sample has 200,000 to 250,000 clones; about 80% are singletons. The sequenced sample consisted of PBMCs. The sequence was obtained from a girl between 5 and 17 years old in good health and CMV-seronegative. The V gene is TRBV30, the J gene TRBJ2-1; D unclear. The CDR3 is CAWSPGSYNEQFF. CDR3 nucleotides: TGTGCCTGGAGTCCCGGGTCCTACAATGAGCAGTTCTTC.